This entry is about one T cell receptor beta chain. The antigen is undetermined. The CDR3 loop spans 16 amino acids. From germline, CDR1 is SGHDT and CDR2 YYEEEE. Between the trimmed V and J ends, which lost 3 bases and 2 bases, there was a span of 14 bases. Primers: 60 Vbeta forward and 13 Jbeta reverse. The assay was immunoSEQ multiplex PCR, and TCRdb's table has in-frame clones only and misses some. Seen in this sample are over 120,000 clones; the ten most common clones hold approximately 1%. This sample is part of a study of cytomegalovirus exposure and HLA in healthy donors. The study's findings and limits: Indistinguishable V segments such as TRBV6-2 and TRBV6-3 were excluded. Accurate prediction of most subjects' HLA-A and HLA-B alleles from TCR beta sequences was reported.

Sequencing used PBMCs. The rearrangement links TRBV5-6 to TRBJ1-4; perhaps TRBD1 as D (6 bases). The clonotype was recovered from a male donor in good health and CMV-seronegative. CDR3 DNA sequence: TGTGCCAGCAGCTATACGACAGGTTTGACTAATGAAAAACTGTTTTTT. Protein: CASSYTTGLTNEKLFF.